The sequence of this TCR beta chain was determined in a study of blood T cell repertoires in COVID-19. This clone was recorded only once. The germline V gene has CDR1 SGHTA and CDR2 FQGNSA. CDR3 length: 14 residues. The V and J ends lost 5 bases and 4 bases, in that order; junction bases with no gene match: 5. Measured with immunoSEQ multiplex PCR; TCRdb has only the in-frame clones, and not every one. Seen here are 330,000 or so clones, more than 85% observed once, and the top ten hold 18%. The sequence came from a woman in her 30s who had recovered from COVID-19. This chain links TRBV7-2 with TRBJ1-5; TRBD1 matches at 7 bases. The material sequenced was PBMCs or T cells enriched from blood (not recorded which). CDR3 residues: CASSQGGGNQPQHF. In DNA form, the CDR3 reads TGTGCCAGCAGCCAAGGGGGCGGGAATCAGCCCCAGCATTTT.